This T cell receptor (beta chain) was identified in a study of technical replicates of blood from a few donors. Generated by immunoSEQ multiplex PCR, the TCRdb table keeps only in-frame clones and is missing some. This sample has about 76,000 clones, with roughly 94% found just once. Germline V lookup: CDR1 MRHNA, CDR2 SNTAGT. Trimming at V came to 5 bases and at J to 7 bases, leaving 4 bases not matched to a gene. The CDR3 contains 13 residues. This chain connects TRBV6-4 to TRBJ1-5; 8 nucleotides align to TRBD1. The TCR was taken from a human donor in good health. The sample consisted of T cells isolated from PBMCs. In nucleotides, the CDR3 is TGTGCCAGCAGTCAGGACAGGGACCAGCCCCAGCATTTT. Protein: CASSQDRDQPQHF.